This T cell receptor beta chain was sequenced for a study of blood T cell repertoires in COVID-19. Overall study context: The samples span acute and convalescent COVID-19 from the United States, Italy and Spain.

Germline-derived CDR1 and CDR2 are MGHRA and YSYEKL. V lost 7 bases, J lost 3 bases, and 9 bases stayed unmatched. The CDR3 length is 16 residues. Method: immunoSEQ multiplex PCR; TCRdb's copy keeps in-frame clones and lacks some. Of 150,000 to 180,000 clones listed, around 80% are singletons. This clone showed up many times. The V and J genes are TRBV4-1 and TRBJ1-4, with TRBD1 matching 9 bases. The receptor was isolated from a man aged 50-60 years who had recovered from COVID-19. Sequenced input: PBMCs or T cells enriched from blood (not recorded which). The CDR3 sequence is CASTTITGGPNEKLFF. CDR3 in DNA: TGCGCCAGCACTACAATCACAGGGGGCCCTAATGAAAAACTGTTTTTT.